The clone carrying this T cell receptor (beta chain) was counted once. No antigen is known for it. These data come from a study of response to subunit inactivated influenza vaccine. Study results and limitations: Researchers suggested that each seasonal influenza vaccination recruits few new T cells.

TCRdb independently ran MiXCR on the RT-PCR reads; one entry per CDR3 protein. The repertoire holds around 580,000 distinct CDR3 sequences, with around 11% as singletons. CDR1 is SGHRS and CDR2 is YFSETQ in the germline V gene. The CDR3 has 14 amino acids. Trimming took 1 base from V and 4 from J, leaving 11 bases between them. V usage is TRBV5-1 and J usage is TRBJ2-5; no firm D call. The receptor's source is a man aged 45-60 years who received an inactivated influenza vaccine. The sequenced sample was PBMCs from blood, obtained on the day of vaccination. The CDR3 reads CASSLIRVGETQYF. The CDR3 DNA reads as TGCGCCAGCAGCTTGATACGGGTGGGAGAGACCCAGTACTTC.